This TCR beta chain originates from a study of blood T cell repertoires in COVID-19. TCRdb keeps only in-frame clones here, not all; method: immunoSEQ multiplex PCR. There are 250,000 to 300,000 clones in the sample; 70% to 90% occur only once, and 15% to 17% lies in the top ten. The CDR3 is made up of 15 amino acids. Germline V gene data show CDR1 as SGHRS and CDR2 as YFSETQ. Trimming stripped 0 bases from V and 6 bases from J, with 12 bases between. The clonotype comes from a man aged 18 to 30 who had recovered from COVID-19. The sequenced sample was PBMCs or T cells enriched from blood (not recorded which). The rearrangement uses TRBV5-1 and TRBJ2-2, with D uncertain. The DNA of the CDR3 is TGCGCCAGCAGCTTGGGACAAGCAGGCGCCGGGGAGCTGTTTTTT. Translated: CASSLGQAGAGELFF.